The 12 T cell receptor beta chains in this list originate from one sample, sequenced in a study of blood T cells in healthy people across ages. Primed by a sample-barcoded 5' primer and a J-beta primer mix, a second PCR proceeded for 7 to 11 cycles. TCRdb re-analysed the 5' RACE reads in MiXCR, keeping a single row per CDR3 protein. Seen here are approximately 780,000 distinct CDR3 sequences, about a quarter observed once, and the top ten hold about 2.9%. The same sample was also studied in work on T cells of mothers and their children.

Sequencing input: blood. Receptors were obtained from a boy aged 5-17 years in good health.

The chain has TRBV4-1 and TRBJ1-1, with D hard to call. The V and J ends lost 1 base and 1 base respectively, with 7 bases between them. The germline V gene encodes CDR1 MGHRA and CDR2 YSYEKL. CDR3 length equals 14 residues. The CDR3 DNA reads as TGCGCCAGCAGCCAAGGTGAATCGAACACTGAAGCTTTCTTT. Protein: CASSQGESNTEAFF.

The rearrangement uses TRBV24-1 and TRBJ2-3, with 12 bases identical to TRBD2. Germline V gene lookup returns CDR1 KGHDR and CDR2 SFDVKD. The J segment lost 6 bases and the V segment lost 7 bases, leaving 1 base of the junction unmatched. This CDR3 is 13 amino acids long. In DNA form, the CDR3 reads TGTGCCACCAGGCTAGCGGGGGGGGATACGCAGTATTTT. This sequence encodes CATRLAGGDTQYF.

This clonotype was seen at least ten times. The rearrangement uses TRBV11-1 and TRBJ2-3, with 7 bases aligning to TRBD2. Trimming at V came to 5 bases and at J to 2 bases, leaving 7 bases not matched to a gene. The length of the CDR3 is 15 residues. CDR1 and CDR2 from the germline V gene are SGHAT and FQDESV (reference sequence). CDR3 protein: CASSLRLADTDTQYF. CDR3 sequence (DNA): TGTGCCAGCAGCCTCCGACTAGCCGACACAGATACGCAGTATTTT.

CDR3 DNA sequence: TGTGCCAGCACCCCCAGGACAGGCAATTCACCCCTCCACTTT. Its translation: CASTPRTGNSPLHF. V gene TRBV12-3 or TRBV12-4 combines with J gene TRBJ1-6, with 7 nucleotides matching TRBD1. J gave up 7 bases and V 7 bases, and 7 bases lay outside the gene matches. CDR3 length: 14 residues.

The chain is built from TRBV7-9 and TRBJ2-7; possible D gene TRBD2, 7 bases. V lost 3 bases, J lost 5 bases, and 14 bases lay in between. The germline V gene encodes CDR1 SEHNR and CDR2 FQNEAQ (reference sequence). The CDR3 totals 14 residues. Here the CDR3 DNA reads TGTGCCAGCAGCTTTCGGAGGGGGGGCGACGAGCAGTACTTC. Protein: CASSFRRGGDEQYF.

J is TRBJ2-7 and V is TRBV6-6, with 9 bases that match TRBD1. Germline V gene sequence: CDR1 MNHNY, CDR2 SVGAGI (reference sequence). J gave up 3 bases and V 6 bases, and 9 bases lay outside the gene matches. The CDR3 spans 15 residues. In DNA, the CDR3 is TGTGCCAGCAGCCGGACAGGGGCAATTCTCTACGAGCAGTACTTC. Amino acid sequence: CASSRTGAILYEQYF.

V usage is TRBV20-1 and J usage is TRBJ2-5; 7 bases line up with TRBD2. J was trimmed by 5 bases and V by 5 bases; bases with no gene match: 8. The germline V gene encodes CDR1 DFQATT and CDR2 SNEGSKA (reference sequence). The CDR3 runs to 13 residues. CDR3 DNA sequence: TGCAGTGCTCAACTGGCGGGGGTTGAGACCCAGTACTTC. Translated: CSAQLAGVETQYF.

V usage is TRBV4-2 and J usage is TRBJ2-1; 7 bases are a match to TRBD1. CDR1 is LGHNA and CDR2 is YNFKEQ in the germline V gene. The CDR3 has 13 residues. V shed 2 bases, J shed 10 bases, and the junction held 5 bases outside the gene matches. The CDR3 is CASSQLGQDEQFF. The CDR3 DNA reads as TGTGCCAGCAGCCAACTTGGACAGGACGAGCAGTTCTTC.

The J gene is TRBJ1-4, the V gene TRBV5-1; D remains unclear. The germline V gene encodes CDR1 SGHRS and CDR2 YFSETQ. This CDR3 is built from 13 residues. Trimming shortened V by 4 bases and J by 8 bases, and 12 bases separated the two germline ends. CDR3 DNA sequence: TGCGCCAGCAGCGGGCTCGACGGGGAAAAACTGTTTTTT. It specifies CASSGLDGEKLFF.

The chain combines TRBV28 with TRBJ2-3; 7 nucleotides match TRBD2. Trimming cost V 1 base and J 3 bases; bases outside gene matches: 4. The germline CDR1 and CDR2 sequences are MDHEN and SYDVKM. The CDR3 length is 15 residues. For the CDR3, the DNA is TGTGCCAGCAGTTTATATGGGGGAGGGACAGATACGCAGTATTTT. Protein sequence: CASSLYGGGTDTQYF.

Comments on this clonotype: A read error may produce the germline difference seen at one junction end. The chain is built from TRBV27 and TRBJ2-1, with D tentatively TRBD1 (6 bases). Looked up from germline, CDR1 is MNHEY and CDR2 is SMNVEV (reference sequence). The CDR3 has 16 amino acids. The CDR3, as DNA: TGTGCCAGTAGTTTATCAGTCACAGGGATGTCCAATGAGCAGTTCTTC. This codes for CASSLSVTGMSNEQFF.

This clonotype was picked up one time. The chain couples TRBV27 to TRBJ1-4; D is unresolved. Trimming shortened V by 5 bases and J by 7 bases, and 17 bases separated the two germline ends. CDR1 MNHEY and CDR2 SMNVEV come from the germline V gene (reference sequence). The CDR3 runs to 15 residues. The CDR3: CASSPSAGIGEKLFF. CDR3 DNA sequence: TGTGCCAGCAGTCCGTCAGCCGGCATAGGTGAAAAACTGTTTTTT.